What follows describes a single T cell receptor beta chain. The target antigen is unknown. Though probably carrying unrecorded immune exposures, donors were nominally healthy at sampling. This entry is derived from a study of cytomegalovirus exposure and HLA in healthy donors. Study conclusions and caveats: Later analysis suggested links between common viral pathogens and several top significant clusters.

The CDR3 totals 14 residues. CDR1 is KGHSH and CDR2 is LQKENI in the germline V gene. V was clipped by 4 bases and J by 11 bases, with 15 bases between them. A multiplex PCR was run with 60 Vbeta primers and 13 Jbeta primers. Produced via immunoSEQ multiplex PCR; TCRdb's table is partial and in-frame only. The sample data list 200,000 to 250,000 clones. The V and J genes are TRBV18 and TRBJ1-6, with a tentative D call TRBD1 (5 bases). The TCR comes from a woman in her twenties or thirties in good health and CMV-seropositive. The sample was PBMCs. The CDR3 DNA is TGTGCCAGCTCACGGGAGGGGAACCCGACACCCCTCCACTTT. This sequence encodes CASSREGNPTPLHF.